Listed below are T cell receptor beta chains from one sample, sequenced in a study of blood T cells in healthy people across ages. TCRdb re-analysed the 5' RACE reads in MiXCR, keeping a single row per CDR3 protein. The sample holds approximately 400,000 distinct CDR3 sequences, roughly half seen once. The sample comprised blood. These receptors all stem from a man aged 60 to 69 in good health. CDR3s include the opening cysteine and the closing phenylalanine or tryptophan. The D gene is left open where the match is weak. Clone size is shown for a subset of rows, as once, few, many or a class of expanded clone.

>few|TRBV18|-|TRBJ2-7
CASSRPTGATYEQYF
TGTGCCAGCTCACGTCCGACTGGAGCAACCTACGAGCAGTACTTC
>-|TRBV20-1|-|TRBJ1-2
CSASAGDYGYTF
TGCAGTGCTAGTGCAGGGGACTATGGCTACACCTTC
>-|TRBV12-3/TRBV12-4|TRBD1|TRBJ1-2
CASRRDSSNYGYTF
TGTGCCAGCAGGCGGGACAGTTCTAACTATGGCTACACCTTC
>-|TRBV2|TRBD2|TRBJ2-3
CASRPARSGRGTDAQYF
TGTGCCAGTAGACCAGCTAGAAGCGGGAGGGGCACAGATGCGCAGTATTTT
>few|TRBV9|TRBD1|TRBJ2-7
CASSRSDRAEQYF
TGTGCCAGCAGCCGAAGCGACAGGGCCGAGCAGTACTTC
>-|TRBV20-1|TRBD2|TRBJ2-7
CSARDILAGGLAYEQYF
TGCAGTGCTAGAGATATTCTAGCGGGAGGCCTTGCCTACGAGCAGTACTTC
>few|TRBV7-2|-|TRBJ2-7
CASSQTNYEQYF
TGTGCCAGCAGCCAGACCAACTACGAGCAGTACTTC
>-|TRBV12-3/TRBV12-4|-|TRBJ2-7
CASSFSEVGYEQYF
TGTGCCAGCAGTTTTTCGGAAGTCGGGTACGAGCAGTACTTC
>-|TRBV3-1|TRBD2|TRBJ2-1
CASSQDGGRHNEQFF
TGTGCCAGCAGCCAAGACGGCGGGAGACACAATGAGCAGTTCTTC
>-|TRBV4-3|TRBD2|TRBJ2-7
CASSQGSGRARTTYEQYF
TGCGCCAGCAGCCAAGGAAGCGGGAGGGCCCGGACCACCTACGAGCAGTACTTC
>-|TRBV20-1|-|TRBJ1-6
CSARDLGYNSPLHF
TGCAGTGCTAGAGATCTCGGGTATAATTCACCCCTCCACTTT
>-|TRBV20-1|TRBD2|TRBJ2-4
CSAGAGAENIQYF
TGCAGTGCCGGAGCGGGGGCAGAAAACATTCAGTACTTC
>once|TRBV7-2|TRBD2|TRBJ2-5
CATRGGLAGRETQYF
TGTGCCACCAGAGGGGGACTAGCGGGACGAGAGACCCAGTACTTC
>few|TRBV7-2|-|TRBJ2-3
CASSLATVTDTQYF
TGTGCCAGCAGCTTGGCGACAGTTACAGATACGCAGTATTTT
>few|TRBV3-1|-|TRBJ2-5
CASSQDWGGLGETQYF
TGTGCCAGCAGCCAAGACTGGGGGGGCCTGGGTGAGACCCAGTACTTC
>-|TRBV4-1|-|TRBJ2-7
CASSPGHSGTYEQYF
TGCGCCAGCAGCCCCGGACATTCGGGGACCTACGAGCAGTACTTC
>few|TRBV12-3/TRBV12-4|-|TRBJ2-5
CASSLLTVKETQYF
TGTGCCAGCAGTTTATTGACAGTAAAAGAGACCCAGTACTTC
>-|TRBV28|TRBD2|TRBJ2-7
CASSFSHASLAGEVVTGEQYF
TGTGCCAGCAGTTTCAGCCACGCCTCACTAGCGGGAGAGGTAGTGACGGGCGAGCAGTACTTC
>-|TRBV30|-|TRBJ1-2
CAWTLDPEGGYTF
TGTGCCTGGACCCTGGACCCGGAGGGTGGCTACACCTTC
>few|TRBV7-9|-|TRBJ1-2
CASSAPTNYGYTF
TGTGCCAGCAGCGCCCCCACTAACTATGGCTACACCTTC
>-|TRBV3-1|TRBD2|TRBJ2-7
CASSQDPGGVGEQYF
TGTGCCAGCAGCCAAGATCCCGGGGGGGTAGGCGAGCAGTACTTC
>-|TRBV9|TRBD2|TRBJ2-1
CASSRTSGGSYNERFF
TGTGCCAGCAGCCGGACTAGCGGGGGCTCCTACAATGAGCGGTTCTTC
>-|TRBV20-1|-|TRBJ2-7
CSATKGGGYEQYF
TGCAGTGCTACAAAGGGGGGCGGCTACGAGCAGTACTTC
>-|TRBV21-1|-|TRBJ2-7
CASRATGGAYRVSEQYF
TGTGCCAGCAGGGCGACAGGGGGCGCATATCGGGTCTCCGAGCAGTACTTC
>few|TRBV30|-|TRBJ2-1
CALGVDGNEQFF
TGTGCCTTGGGCGTAGATGGGAATGAGCAGTTCTTC
>once|TRBV29-1|TRBD2|TRBJ2-1
CSVGRGGTYNEQFF
TGCAGCGTTGGGCGGGGGGGCACTTACAATGAGCAGTTCTTC
>-|TRBV24-1|-|TRBJ2-5
CATSDWAQATQYF
TGTGCCACCAGTGATTGGGCCCAGGCGACCCAGTACTTC
>-|TRBV29-1|TRBD1|TRBJ2-4
CSVRGQLAKNIQYF
TGCAGCGTAAGGGGACAGCTAGCCAAAAACATTCAGTACTTC
>-|TRBV28|TRBD1|TRBJ1-2
CASSSPGQANYGYTF
TGTGCCAGCAGTTCACCGGGACAGGCTAACTATGGCTACACCTTC
>-|TRBV3-1|TRBD2|TRBJ2-1
CASSPGTSRNEQFF
TGTGCCAGCAGCCCCGGGACTAGCAGGAATGAGCAGTTCTTC
>once|TRBV9|-|TRBJ2-7
CASSVGWDTSYEQYF
TGTGCCAGCAGCGTAGGGTGGGACACCTCCTACGAGCAGTACTTC
>-|TRBV27|TRBD2|TRBJ2-1
CASRGLVRMNEQFF
TGTGCCAGCAGGGGACTAGTGAGGATGAATGAGCAGTTCTTC
>-|TRBV11-2|-|TRBJ2-3
CASSFEGAVNTDTQYF
TGTGCCAGCAGCTTCGAAGGGGCTGTTAACACAGATACGCAGTATTTT
>-|TRBV4-3|-|TRBJ2-1
CASSQDPDGYNEQFF
TGCGCCAGCAGCCAAGATCCGGACGGGTACAATGAGCAGTTCTTC
>-|TRBV7-2|-|TRBJ2-1
CASSLDTSTWNEQFF
TGTGCCAGCAGCTTAGACACGAGTACATGGAATGAGCAGTTCTTC
>-|TRBV29-1|-|TRBJ2-7
CGAARGAHEQYF
TGCGGCGCCGCCCGAGGGGCCCACGAGCAGTACTTC
>-|TRBV7-2|-|TRBJ2-1
CASSLAQQGNEQFF
TGTGCCAGCAGCTTAGCGCAACAGGGCAATGAGCAGTTCTTT
>few|TRBV7-2|-|TRBJ2-7
CASSLSSVGQGFEQYF
TGTGCCAGCAGCTTATCCTCAGTTGGGCAGGGGTTCGAGCAGTACTTC
>few|TRBV2|-|TRBJ2-3
CASSELATDTQYF
TGTGCCAGCAGTGAGCTAGCGACAGATACGCAGTATTTT
>few|TRBV29-1|TRBD1|TRBJ1-2
CSVEAPHRTGYGYTF
TGCAGCGTTGAAGCCCCCCATCGGACAGGCTATGGCTACACCTTC
>-|TRBV4-1|-|TRBJ2-5
CASSQHGREETQYF
TGCGCCAGCAGCCAACACGGAAGGGAAGAGACCCAGTACTTC
>-|TRBV9|-|TRBJ2-1
CASSFRGYNEQFF
TGTGCCAGCAGCTTCCGGGGGTACAATGAGCAGTTCTTC
>-|TRBV9|-|TRBJ2-7
CASSPRHPYEQYF
TGTGCCAGCAGCCCTAGACATCCCTACGAGCAGTACTTC
>-|TRBV11-2|TRBD2|TRBJ2-7
CASSLESGSSYGQYF
TGTGCCAGCAGCTTAGAGAGCGGGAGCTCCTACGGGCAGTACTTC
>-|TRBV10-2|TRBD2|TRBJ2-3
CASSDGLAGAADTQYF
TGCGCCAGCAGTGATGGACTAGCGGGAGCCGCAGATACGCAGTATTTT
>few|TRBV29-1|-|TRBJ1-5
CSVVTGSQPQHF
TGCAGCGTTGTTACAGGGAGTCAGCCCCAGCATTTT
>-|TRBV3-1|-|TRBJ2-3
CASSRGGTAYTDTQYF
TGTGCCAGCAGCCGAGGGGGAACCGCATACACAGATACGCAGTATTTT
>-|TRBV2|-|TRBJ2-1
CASIAVGEQFF
TGTGCCAGTATCGCCGTCGGGGAGCAGTTCTTC
>few|TRBV7-9|TRBD1|TRBJ2-7
CASSPGTGALPYEQYF
TGTGCCAGCAGCCCCGGGACAGGGGCCTTACCCTACGAGCAGTACTTC
>few|TRBV29-1|-|TRBJ2-1
CSVHWGHNEQFF
TGCAGCGTTCATTGGGGCCACAATGAGCAGTTCTTC
>few|TRBV15|TRBD2|TRBJ2-3
CATSRGLAGGRGDTQYF
TGTGCCACCAGTCGAGGACTAGCGGGGGGACGAGGAGATACGCAGTATTTT
>-|TRBV29-1|-|TRBJ2-1
CSVEVRRQEQFF
TGCAGCGTTGAAGTGAGGCGACAGGAGCAGTTCTTC
>-|TRBV4-2|-|TRBJ2-1
CASSQSAGTQFF
TGTGCCAGCAGCCAATCGGCCGGGACACAGTTCTTC
>few|TRBV6-2/TRBV6-3|TRBD2|TRBJ2-5
CASSPRTRSETQYF
TGTGCCAGCAGTCCCCGGACTAGATCTGAGACCCAGTACTTC
>-|TRBV7-2|-|TRBJ2-7
CASRGDGSYEQYF
TGTGCCAGCAGGGGGGACGGATCCTACGAGCAGTACTTC
>-|TRBV12-3/TRBV12-4|TRBD1|TRBJ2-3
CASRSPGQDFTDTQYF
TGTGCCAGCAGGTCCCCGGGACAGGACTTCACAGATACGCAGTATTTT
>-|TRBV18|TRBD1|TRBJ2-5
CASSTTGGGETQYF
TGTGCCAGCTCAACGACAGGGGGCGGCGAGACCCAGTACTTC
>-|TRBV11-1|-|TRBJ2-3
CASKVSSMDTQYF
TGTGCCAGCAAGGTCTCTAGCATGGATACGCAGTATTTT
>-|TRBV20-1|TRBD2|TRBJ2-5
CSARDTSGTLGTQYF
TGCAGTGCTAGAGATACTAGCGGGACTTTGGGGACCCAGTACTTC
>few|TRBV29-1|TRBD2|TRBJ2-1
CSVDPSGTYNEQFF
TGCAGCGTTGATCCTAGCGGGACTTACAATGAGCAGTTCTTC